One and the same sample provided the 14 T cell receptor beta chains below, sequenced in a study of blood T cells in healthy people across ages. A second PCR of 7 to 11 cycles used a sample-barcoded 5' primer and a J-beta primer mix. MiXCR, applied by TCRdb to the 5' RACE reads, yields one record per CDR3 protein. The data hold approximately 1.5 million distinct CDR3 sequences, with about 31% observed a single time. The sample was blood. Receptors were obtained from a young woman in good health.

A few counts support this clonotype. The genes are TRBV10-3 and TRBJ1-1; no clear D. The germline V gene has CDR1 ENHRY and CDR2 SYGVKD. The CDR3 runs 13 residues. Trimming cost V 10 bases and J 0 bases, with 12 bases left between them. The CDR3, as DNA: TGTGCCACCGCCGGCACCCTGAACACTGAAGCTTTCTTT. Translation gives CATAGTLNTEAFF.

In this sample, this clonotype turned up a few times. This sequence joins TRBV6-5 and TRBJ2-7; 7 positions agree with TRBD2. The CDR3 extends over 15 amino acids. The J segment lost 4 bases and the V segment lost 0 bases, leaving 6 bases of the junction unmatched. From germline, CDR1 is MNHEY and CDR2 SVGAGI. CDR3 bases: TGTGCCAGCAGTTACTCGGGGGGAGGGCCTTACGAGCAGTACTTC. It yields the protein CASSYSGGGPYEQYF.

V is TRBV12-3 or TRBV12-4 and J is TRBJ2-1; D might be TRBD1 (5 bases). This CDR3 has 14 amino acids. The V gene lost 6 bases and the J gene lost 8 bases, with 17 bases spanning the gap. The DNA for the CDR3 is TGTGCCAGCAGCCCTGGGCAGGGCTGGCATGAGCAGTTCTTC. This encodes CASSPGQGWHEQFF.

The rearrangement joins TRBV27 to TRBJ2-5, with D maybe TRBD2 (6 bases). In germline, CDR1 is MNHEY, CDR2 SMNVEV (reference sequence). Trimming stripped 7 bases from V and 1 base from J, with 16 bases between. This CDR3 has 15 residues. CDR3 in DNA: TGTGCCAGCAAATCTCTGGTCGGGGGCCAAGAGACCCAGTACTTC. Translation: CASKSLVGGQETQYF.

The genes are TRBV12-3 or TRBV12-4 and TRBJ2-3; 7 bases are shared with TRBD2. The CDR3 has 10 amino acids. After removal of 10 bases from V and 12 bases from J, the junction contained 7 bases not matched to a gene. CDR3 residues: CATGGGLQYF. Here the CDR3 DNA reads TGTGCCACTGGGGGGGGACTCCAGTATTTT.

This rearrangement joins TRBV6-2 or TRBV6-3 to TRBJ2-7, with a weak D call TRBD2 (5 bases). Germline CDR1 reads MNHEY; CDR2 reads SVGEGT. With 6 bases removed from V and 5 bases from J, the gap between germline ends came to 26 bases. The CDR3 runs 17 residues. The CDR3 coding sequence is TGTGCCAGCAGCTCTGAACTAGGGCGGCCCATACCCCACGAGCAGTACTTC. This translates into CASSSELGRPIPHEQYF.

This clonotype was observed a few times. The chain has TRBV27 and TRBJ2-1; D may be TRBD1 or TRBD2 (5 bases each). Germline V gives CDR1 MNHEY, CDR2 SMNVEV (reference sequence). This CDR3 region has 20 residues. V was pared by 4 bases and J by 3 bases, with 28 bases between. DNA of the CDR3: TGTGCCAGCAGTTCAAGGTTTGGGGTCGGGGCGGGTCCCATCTACAATGAGCAGTTCTTC. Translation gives CASSSRFGVGAGPIYNEQFF.

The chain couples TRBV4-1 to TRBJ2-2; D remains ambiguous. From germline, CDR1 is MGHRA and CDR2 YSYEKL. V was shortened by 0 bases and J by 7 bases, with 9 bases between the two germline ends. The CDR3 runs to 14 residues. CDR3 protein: CASSQETVGGELFF. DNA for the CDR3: TGCGCCAGCAGCCAAGAGACGGTGGGCGGGGAGCTGTTTTTT.

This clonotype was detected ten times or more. The CDR3: CSARGDARGRLSYNEQFF. CDR3 nucleotides: TGCAGTGCTAGAGGGGATGCTCGGGGGAGGTTGTCCTACAATGAGCAGTTCTTC. The V call is TRBV20-1, the J call TRBJ2-1; a weak D match, TRBD2 (6 bases). Trimming took 1 base from V and 1 from J, leaving 20 bases between them. This CDR3 is 18 amino acids long. Germline assignment: CDR1 DFQATT and CDR2 SNEGSKA (reference sequence).

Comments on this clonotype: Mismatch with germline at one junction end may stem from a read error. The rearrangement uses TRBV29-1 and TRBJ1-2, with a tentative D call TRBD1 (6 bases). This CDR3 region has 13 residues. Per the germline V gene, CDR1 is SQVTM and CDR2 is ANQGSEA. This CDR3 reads CNVLVRGNYGYTF. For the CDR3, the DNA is TGCAACGTTCTGGTCAGGGGAAACTATGGCTACACCTTC.

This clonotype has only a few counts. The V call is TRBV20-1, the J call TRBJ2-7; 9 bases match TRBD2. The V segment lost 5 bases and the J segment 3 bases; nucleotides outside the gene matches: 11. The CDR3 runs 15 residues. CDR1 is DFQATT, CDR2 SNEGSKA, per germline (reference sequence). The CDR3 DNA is TGCAGTGCTCCAACCCCCGATAGCGGGAGCTACGAGCAGTACTTC. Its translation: CSAPTPDSGSYEQYF.

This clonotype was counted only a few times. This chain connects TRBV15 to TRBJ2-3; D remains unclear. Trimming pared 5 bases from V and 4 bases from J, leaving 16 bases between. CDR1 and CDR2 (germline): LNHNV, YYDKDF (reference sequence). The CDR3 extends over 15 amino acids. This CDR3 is CATSALDRIADTQYF. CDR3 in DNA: TGTGCCACCAGCGCCTTGGACCGCATTGCAGATACGCAGTATTTT. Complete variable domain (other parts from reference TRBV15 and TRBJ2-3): DAMVIQNPRYQVTQFGKPVTLSCSQTLNHNVMYWYQQKSSQAPKLLFHYYDKDFNNEADTPDNFQSRRPNTSFCFLDIRSPGLGDTAMYLCATSALDRIADTQYFGPGTRLTVL.

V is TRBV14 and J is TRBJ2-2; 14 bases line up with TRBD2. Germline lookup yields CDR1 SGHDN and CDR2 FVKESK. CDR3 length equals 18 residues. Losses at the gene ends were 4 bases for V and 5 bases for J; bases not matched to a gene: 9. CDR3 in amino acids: CASSPLPGLAGDTGELFF. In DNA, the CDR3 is TGTGCCAGCAGCCCATTACCGGGACTAGCGGGAGATACCGGGGAGCTGTTTTTT.

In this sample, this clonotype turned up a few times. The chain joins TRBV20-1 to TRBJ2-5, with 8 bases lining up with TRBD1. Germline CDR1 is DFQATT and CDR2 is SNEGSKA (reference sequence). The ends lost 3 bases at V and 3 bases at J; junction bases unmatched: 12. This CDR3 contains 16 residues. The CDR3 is CSARADRERRKETQYF. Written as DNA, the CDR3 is TGCAGTGCTAGGGCGGACAGGGAACGGAGAAAAGAGACCCAGTACTTC.